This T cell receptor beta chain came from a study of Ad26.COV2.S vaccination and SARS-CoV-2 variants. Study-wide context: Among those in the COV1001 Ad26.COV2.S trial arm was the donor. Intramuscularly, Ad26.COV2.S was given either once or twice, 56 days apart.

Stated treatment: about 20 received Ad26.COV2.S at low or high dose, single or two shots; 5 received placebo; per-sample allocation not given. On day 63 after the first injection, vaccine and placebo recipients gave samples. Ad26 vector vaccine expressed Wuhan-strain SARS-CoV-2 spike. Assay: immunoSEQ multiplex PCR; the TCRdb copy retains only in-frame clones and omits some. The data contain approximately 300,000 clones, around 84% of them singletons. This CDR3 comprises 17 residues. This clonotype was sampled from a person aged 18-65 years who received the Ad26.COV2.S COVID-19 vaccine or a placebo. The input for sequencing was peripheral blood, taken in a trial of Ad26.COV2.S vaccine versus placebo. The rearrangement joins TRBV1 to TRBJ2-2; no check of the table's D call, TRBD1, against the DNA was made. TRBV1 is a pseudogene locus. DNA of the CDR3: TGCACCAGCAGCCAAGATAGGGCCAGGGGATGTACCGGGGAGCTGTTTTTT. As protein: CTSSQDRARGCTGELFF.